This is a list of T cell receptor beta chains from one sample in a study of blood T cell repertoires in COVID-19. Sequencing was performed with immunoSEQ multiplex PCR; in TCRdb, only in-frame clones are kept and a portion is missing. The profile covers about 95,000 clones, with approximately 80% appearing a single time and around 4.7% taken by the ten largest. The specimen was peripheral blood. The receptors stem from a man older than 75 with COVID-19, enrolled during active disease. The CDR3 runs from the conserved cysteine through the conserved F or W. D genes are given only for firm matches. Size is omitted from some rows. Given values are once, few, many or a class for expanded clones.

>TRBJ1-6|few|TRBV28|-
TGTGCCAGCAGTTTGGCAGGGGCGGAACCCCTCCACTTT
CASSLAGAEPLHF
>TRBJ2-1|-|TRBV12-5|TRBD2
TGTGCTAGTGGTTCCAGGACTAGCGGGAGTTTCGGTGAGCAGTTCTTC
CASGSRTSGSFGEQFF
>TRBJ1-2|once|TRBV25-1|-
TGTGCCAGCAGTATTCCGGGACAACCTAACTATGGCTACACCTTC
CASSIPGQPNYGYTF
>TRBJ2-1|-|TRBV10-1|-
TGCGCCAGCAGCCCAGCAGGCCACAATGAGCAGTTCTTC
CASSPAGHNEQFF
>TRBJ1-4|-|TRBV15|TRBD1
TGTGCCACCAGCAGCGCCCCGGGACAGGGTTCTGAAAAACTGTTTTTT
CATSSAPGQGSEKLFF
>TRBJ2-2|-|TRBV13|TRBD2
TGTGCCAGCAGCTCCGGGACTAGCGCGTGGACCGGGGAGCTGTTTTTT
CASSSGTSAWTGELFF
>TRBJ2-3|-|TRBV7-3|TRBD2
TGTGCCAGCAGCTTAACGCTAGCGGGCACAGATACGCAGTATTTT
CASSLTLAGTDTQYF
>TRBJ2-1|once|TRBV7-3|TRBD1
TGTGCCAGCAGTCGGACAGGGGGATTGAGCGGGATAAATGAGCAGTTCTTC
CASSRTGGLSGINEQFF
>TRBJ1-2|once|TRBV30|TRBD1
TGTGCCTGGAGTGTACAGGGGGTGGGTGGCTACACCTTC
CAWSVQGVGGYTF
>TRBJ2-5|few|TRBV12-3/TRBV12-4|-
TGTGCCAGCAGTTTTCTCCGGGGGGAGACCCAGTACTTC
CASSFLRGETQYF
>TRBJ2-7|-|TRBV6-5|TRBD2
TGTGCCACCTCGAGGACTAGCGGGCACTACGAGCAGTACTTC
CATSRTSGHYEQYF
>TRBJ1-5|few|TRBV7-9|-
TGTGCCAGCAGCTTAACACAGAGCAATCAGCCCCAGCATTTT
CASSLTQSNQPQHF
>TRBJ2-3|-|TRBV5-8|TRBD1
TGTGCCAGCAGCCAAGGACAGGGTCCAACAGATACGCAGTATTTT
CASSQGQGPTDTQYF
>TRBJ1-3|once|TRBV30|-
TGTGCCTGGAGCGCGGGGGCCTCTGGAAACACCATATATTTT
CAWSAGASGNTIYF
>TRBJ1-1|many|TRBV28|-
TGTGCCAGCAGTAGCCAGTGGCGGGGATATACCGTTGAAGCTTTCTTT
CASSSQWRGYTVEAFF
>TRBJ2-3|-|TRBV13|TRBD2
TGTGCCAGCAGCTTCCAGGGGACTAGCGGGGTTGGAGATACGCAGTATTTT
CASSFQGTSGVGDTQYF
>TRBJ1-4|-|TRBV29-1|-
TGCAGCGTTGATTTTGACGGGGGACTGTTTTTT
CSVDFDGGLFF
>TRBJ2-5|-|TRBV5-5|-
TGTGCCAGCAGCCTAGACCCCGGGACTGGGAAAGAGACCCAGTACTTC
CASSLDPGTGKETQYF
>TRBJ2-7|-|TRBV12-1|-
TGTGCCAGCAGCGAGGGCCATAGGCAGCCCTACGAGCAGTACTTC
CASSEGHRQPYEQYF
>TRBJ2-1|-|TRBV29-1|-
TGCAGCGTTGTAACCGAAACGCAAACCGGGGTCAATGAGCAGTTCTTC
CSVVTETQTGVNEQFF
>TRBJ2-6|-|TRBV6-2/TRBV6-3|-
TGTGCCAGCAGCCCTAGGACAGCTCGCTCTGGGGCCAACGTCCTGACTTTC
CASSPRTARSGANVLTF
>TRBJ1-2|-|TRBV19|TRBD1
TGTGCCAGTAGTATTGGACAGGAGGTATATGGCTACACCTTC
CASSIGQEVYGYTF
>TRBJ2-7|few|TRBV10-1|-
TGCGCCAGCTCGGACCCCCGGACTACCGGCTACGAGCAGTACTTC
CASSDPRTTGYEQYF
>TRBJ2-1|-|TRBV2|-
TGTGCCAGCATGGTCGACAGGTCCGTTAGTGAGCAGTTCTTC
CASMVDRSVSEQFF
>TRBJ1-3|few|TRBV19|-
TGTGCCAGTAGTATCGAAGGGGGTCCTGGAAACACCATATATTTT
CASSIEGGPGNTIYF
>TRBJ1-5|-|TRBV6-5|-
TGTGCCAGCGAACCGAGAGGTCAGCCCCAGCATTTT
CASEPRGQPQHF
>TRBJ2-1|-|TRBV18|-
TGTGCCAGCTCACCACCGACCACAGCCAACAATGAGCAGTTCTTC
CASSPPTTANNEQFF
>TRBJ2-5|-|TRBV11-2|-
TGTGCCAGCAGCTTAGGGGCGGGACCCCAAGAGACCCAGTACTTC
CASSLGAGPQETQYF
>TRBJ2-7|once|TRBV7-8|-
TGTGCCAGCAGCTTAGAACCGGGGGTGACCTACGAGCAGTACTTC
CASSLEPGVTYEQYF
>TRBJ1-1|-|TRBV5-1|TRBD1
TGCGCCAGCAGCTTGGGACAGGGGGCCCAGAACACTGAAGCTTTCTTT
CASSLGQGAQNTEAFF